The 15 T cell receptor beta chains given below trace back to one sample, sequenced in a study of blood T cell repertoires in COVID-19. Assay used: immunoSEQ multiplex PCR; TCRdb lists only in-frame clones, some missing. The sample has around 180,000 clones, around 85% seen once. Specimen: peripheral blood. Receptors were obtained from a human donor with active or convalescent COVID-19. The donor label of this sample is uncertain.

By its share, this clone is medium-sized. The chain recombines TRBV19 with TRBJ1-2, with D hard to call. Germline V lookup: CDR1 LNHDA, CDR2 SQIVND (reference sequence). The ends were cut back, 2 bases at V and 2 bases at J, with 3 bases in the middle. CDR3 size: 12 residues. In DNA form, the CDR3 reads TGTGCCAGTAGTATAACAAACTATGGCTACACCTTC. Translating it yields CASSITNYGYTF.

In its sample, this clone was seen once. J is TRBJ1-2 and V is TRBV28, with 11 bases fitting TRBD1. V was clipped by 6 bases and J by 6 bases; unmatched bases: 9. The CDR3 length is 15 residues. In germline, CDR1 is MDHEN, CDR2 SYDVKM. CDR3 nucleotides: TGTGCCAGCAGAAATGGACAGGGGGCGTTTCATGGCTACACCTTC. This sequence encodes CASRNGQGAFHGYTF.

The chain is built from TRBV5-1 and TRBJ2-1, with 7 bases fitting TRBD2. Germline V gives CDR1 SGHRS, CDR2 YFSETQ. This CDR3 region has 15 residues. Trimming at V came to 3 bases and at J to 7 bases, leaving 10 bases not matched to a gene. Here the CDR3 DNA reads TGCGCCAGCAGCTCCCCTGGTAGCGGGCAAAATGAGCAGTTCTTC. It encodes CASSSPGSGQNEQFF. The full variable domain, its missing parts supplied by reference TRBV5-1 and TRBJ2-1, is KAGVTQTPRYLIKTRGQQVTLSCSPISGHRSVSWYQQTPGQGLQFLFEYFSETQRNKGNFPGRFSGRQFSNSRSEMNVSTLELGDSALYLCASSSPGSGQNEQFFGPGTRLTVL.

The chain joins TRBV4-1 to TRBJ2-3; 7 nucleotides match TRBD1. V gave up 0 bases and J gave up 2 bases; unmatched junction bases: 11. Germline V gene sequence: CDR1 MGHRA, CDR2 YSYEKL. The CDR3 loop spans 18 amino acids. This CDR3 is CASSQERDTGAPTDTQYF. CDR3 nucleotides: TGCGCCAGCAGCCAAGAGAGGGACACAGGGGCCCCCACAGATACGCAGTATTTT.

The V and J genes are TRBV3-1 (or the pseudogene TRBV3-2) and TRBJ2-7; TRBD2 might be the D (5 bases). Germline lookup yields CDR1 LGHDT and CDR2 YNNKEL (reference sequence). Trimming stripped 0 bases from V and 3 bases from J, with 15 bases between. The CDR3 consists of 16 residues. CDR3 coding DNA: TGTGCCAGCAGCCAAGATCCCGTGCGGGCCATCTACGAGCAGTACTTC. Protein product: CASSQDPVRAIYEQYF.

The V and J genes are TRBV20-1 and TRBJ2-7; D is possibly TRBD1 (6 bases). The CDR3 has 15 amino acids. Germline V lookup: CDR1 DFQATT, CDR2 SNEGSKA (reference sequence). Trimming took off 3 bases at V and 2 bases at J, with 17 bases between the two ends. This CDR3 reads CSASTGSWSTYEQYF. CDR3 DNA: TGCAGTGCTAGTACAGGGTCCTGGTCTACCTACGAGCAGTACTTC.

This clone has only a few counts. The rearrangement joins TRBV4-1 to TRBJ2-7, with D tentatively TRBD1 (5 bases). The CDR3 loop spans 16 amino acids. Looked up from germline, CDR1 is MGHRA and CDR2 is YSYEKL. With 0 bases removed from V and 4 bases from J, the gap between germline ends came to 16 bases. CDR3 sequence reads: CASSQDGTGTFYEQYF. In nucleotides, the CDR3 is TGCGCCAGCAGCCAAGATGGTACAGGTACTTTTTACGAGCAGTACTTC.

The chain is built from TRBV3-1 (or the pseudogene TRBV3-2) and TRBJ1-1; a possible D gene is TRBD1 (5 bases). V was shortened by 4 bases and J by 4 bases, with 16 bases between the two germline ends. The CDR3 runs 15 residues. Germline V gene sequence: CDR1 LGHDT, CDR2 YNNKEL (reference sequence). In DNA, the CDR3 is TGTGCCAGCAGCCTAGGGAACAGGCTGGGCACTGAAGCTTTCTTT. Amino acid sequence: CASSLGNRLGTEAFF.

V is TRBV7-9 and J is TRBJ2-4; D gene unclear. Trimming took 4 bases from V and 3 from J, leaving 4 bases between them. This CDR3 is built from 12 residues. Germline CDR1 reads SEHNR; CDR2 reads FQNEAQ (reference sequence). The CDR3 nucleotides are TGTGCCAGCAGCTCAGGCAAAAACATTCAGTACTTC. It encodes CASSSGKNIQYF.

This chain connects TRBV11-2 to TRBJ2-3; 7 bases match TRBD2. Trimming took 1 base from V and 2 from J; bases not matched to a gene: 0. There are 14 residues in the CDR3. Looked up from germline, CDR1 is SGHAT and CDR2 is FQNNGV. The CDR3 sequence is CASSLGDYTDTQYF. In DNA form, the CDR3 reads TGTGCCAGCAGCTTAGGGGACTACACAGATACGCAGTATTTT.

This clone was seen only once. A read error may produce the germline difference seen at one junction end. The gene calls are TRBV27 and TRBJ2-1; 12 positions match TRBD2. The CDR3 consists of 14 residues. The germline CDR1 and CDR2 sequences are MNHEY and SMNVEV (reference sequence). CDR3 nucleotides: TGTGCCAGCAGTTTAATAGGACTAGCGGGATCGGAGATCTTC. As protein: CASSLIGLAGSEIF.

V and J are TRBV14 and TRBJ2-1, with D possibly being TRBD1 (6 bases). CDR1 SGHDN and CDR2 FVKESK come from the germline V gene. The CDR3 is 16 residues long. Trimming stripped 2 bases from V and 7 bases from J, with 18 bases between. CDR3 region: CASSQLDSALGNEQFF. CDR3 nucleotide sequence: TGTGCCAGCAGCCAACTGGACAGCGCACTGGGGAATGAGCAGTTCTTC.

This clone came up a few times. This rearrangement joins TRBV21-1 to TRBJ2-6; the table gives TRBD1 as D, unverified against the DNA. TRBV21-1 is deemed a pseudogene. CDR3 size: 19 residues. In DNA form, the CDR3 reads TGTGCCAGCAGCAACCAAACAGGGGGACAGGGGGCTGGGGCCAACGTCCTGACTTTC. The encoded protein is CASSNQTGGQGAGANVLTF.

This clone was recorded once. The V call is TRBV9, the J call TRBJ2-1, with D possibly being TRBD2 (6 bases). Germline V gene sequence: CDR1 SGDLS, CDR2 YYNGEE. The CDR3 spans 14 residues. V was pared by 0 bases and J by 9 bases, with 13 bases between. The CDR3 DNA reads as TGTGCCAGCAGCGTAGATCGGGAGAAGGTTGAGCAGTTCTTC. This encodes CASSVDREKVEQFF.

This clone occurred a few times. The chain uses TRBV29-1 and TRBJ2-2, with D possibly being TRBD2 (5 bases). The CDR3 totals 13 residues. The germline V gene encodes CDR1 SQVTM and CDR2 ANQGSEA. Trimming cost V 2 bases and J 4 bases, with 8 bases left between them. CDR3 amino acids: CSVEFGITGELFF. In DNA form, the CDR3 reads TGCAGCGTTGAATTCGGGATCACCGGGGAGCTGTTTTTT.